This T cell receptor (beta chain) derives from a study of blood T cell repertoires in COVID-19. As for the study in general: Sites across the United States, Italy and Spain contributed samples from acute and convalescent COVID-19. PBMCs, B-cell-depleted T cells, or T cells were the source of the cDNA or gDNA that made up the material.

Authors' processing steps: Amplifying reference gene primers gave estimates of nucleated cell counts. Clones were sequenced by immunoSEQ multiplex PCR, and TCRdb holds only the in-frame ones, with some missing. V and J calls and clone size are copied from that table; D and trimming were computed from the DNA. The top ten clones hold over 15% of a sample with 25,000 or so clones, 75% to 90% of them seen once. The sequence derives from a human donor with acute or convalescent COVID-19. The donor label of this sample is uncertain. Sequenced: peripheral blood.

For the CDR3, the DNA is TGTGCCAGCAGTCCGCGACTAGCGGGTTTAAGCACAGATACGCAGTATTTT. It yields the protein CASSPRLAGLSTDTQYF. The gene calls are TRBV27 and TRBJ2-3; the match to TRBD2 covers 10 bases. The CDR3 runs 17 residues. V lost 5 bases to trimming and J lost 0 bases; unmatched junction nucleotides: 8. Looked up from germline, CDR1 is MNHEY and CDR2 is SMNVEV (reference sequence).